This entry features one T cell receptor beta chain sequence. The target antigen is unknown. This specimen belongs to a study of cytomegalovirus exposure and HLA in healthy donors. Overall study results and limits: Previously analyzed data showed that most TCR beta V segments were productive at a frequency of about 87% or about 30%.

PCR involved 60 Vbeta and 13 Jbeta primers. Study processing details: Counted up in a later analysis, unique TCR beta chains came to some 82 million, with around 11 million shared. The assay was immunoSEQ multiplex PCR, and TCRdb's table has in-frame clones only and misses some. V, J and clone size are those of that table, while D and trimming were read from the DNA. The sample has approximately 160,000 clones, 80% seen once; the top ten hold around 7%. Germline CDR1 and CDR2: LNHDA and SQIVND (reference sequence). V dropped 9 bases and J dropped 15; count of bases not matched to a gene: 12. The length of the CDR3 is 12 residues.

V is TRBV19 and J is TRBJ2-1; 9 bases fit TRBD1. The sample was PBMCs. The TCR sequence derives from a man in his thirties or forties in good health and CMV-seropositive. The CDR3, as DNA: TGTGCCAGCTCGCAAGGGGACAGGGAGGCGTTCTTC. Its translation is CASSQGDREAFF.